A single sample is the source of the 26 T cell receptor beta chains below, sequenced in a study of CD8+CD57+ T cells in acquired aplastic anemia. Patients selected for sequencing had displayed CD8+CD57+ cell expansion by flow cytometry. TCR beta VDJ and CDR3 were profiled, and genomic DNA was the template. TCRdb analysed the reads with MiXCR anew, one entry per CDR3 protein. The sample lists some 180,000 distinct CDR3 sequences, 45% to 60% occurring once. Sequencing was performed on sorted CD4+, CD8+, or CD8+CD57+ T cells (not recorded which) from PBMCs. The receptor set was obtained from a human donor with aplastic anemia.

The chain recombines TRBV29-1 with TRBJ2-1; the match to TRBD2 covers 8 bases. CDR1 is SQVTM, CDR2 ANQGSEA, per germline. The CDR3 consists of 12 residues. After removal of 4 bases from V and 8 bases from J, the junction contained 4 bases not matched to a gene. This CDR3 reads CSVGGRKDEQFF. Here the CDR3 DNA reads TGCAGCGTTGGCGGGAGGAAAGATGAGCAGTTCTTC.

The genes are TRBV25-1 and TRBJ1-6; no firm D call. Germline values: CDR1 MGHDK, CDR2 SYGVNS. The CDR3 has 16 residues. Trimming cost V 1 base and J 14 bases, with 21 bases left between them. Here the CDR3 DNA reads TGTGCCAGCAGTGAATCGCCGGTGGGCTCGGGGTCATCCCTCCACTTT. Translating gives CASSESPVGSGSSLHF.

The V gene is TRBV20-1, the J gene TRBJ1-2; 7 bases are shared with TRBD1. CDR1 and CDR2 (germline): DFQATT, SNEGSKA (reference sequence). The J segment lost 4 bases and the V segment lost 6 bases, leaving 11 bases of the junction unmatched. The CDR3 is made up of 14 amino acids. The CDR3 here is CSATRQGKGYGYTF. The CDR3 coding sequence is TGCAGTGCCACCAGACAGGGCAAAGGCTATGGCTACACCTTC.

This clonotype has a handful of counts. This chain connects TRBV15 to TRBJ1-6; D gene unclear. CDR1 LNHNV and CDR2 YYDKDF come from the germline V gene (reference sequence). There are 16 residues in the CDR3. V was cut by 4 bases and J by 0 bases, with 10 bases left in between. The CDR3 sequence is CATSMSWSSYNSPLHF. The CDR3 coding sequence is TGTGCCACCAGCATGAGCTGGAGCTCCTATAATTCACCCCTCCACTTT.

The rearrangement joins TRBV10-3 to TRBJ2-1; 9 bases fit TRBD2. Germline values: CDR1 ENHRY, CDR2 SYGVKD. Trimming at V came to 3 bases and at J to 7 bases, leaving 10 bases not matched to a gene. This CDR3 region has 16 residues. CDR3 residues: CAISESRGGAGNEQFF. The CDR3 nucleotides are TGTGCCATCAGTGAAAGTCGCGGGGGGGCCGGGAATGAGCAGTTCTTC.

The rearrangement links TRBV19 to TRBJ1-2, with TRBD1 matching over 10 bases. The CDR3 has 14 residues. Germline assignment: CDR1 LNHDA and CDR2 SQIVND (reference sequence). J gave up 4 bases and V 6 bases, and 5 bases lay outside the gene matches. CDR3 coding DNA: TGTGCCAGTAGGGGGACAGGGGCTAGCTATGGCTACACCTTC. Its protein product is CASRGTGASYGYTF. Together with reference TRBV19 and TRBJ1-2, the CDR3 gives the full variable domain: DGGITQSPKYLFRKEGQNVTLSCEQNLNHDAMYWYRQDPGQGLRLIYYSQIVNDFQKGDIAEGYSVSREKKESFPLTVTSAQKNPTAFYLCASRGTGASYGYTFGSGTRLTVV.

This rearrangement joins TRBV9 to TRBJ2-7; 10 bases are shared with TRBD2. Losses at the gene ends were 6 bases for V and 6 bases for J; bases not matched to a gene: 9. Germline V gene sequence: CDR1 SGDLS, CDR2 YYNGEE. CDR3 length: 14 residues. This CDR3 reads CASNPAGGPSEQYF. The CDR3 bases are TGTGCCAGCAACCCAGCGGGGGGGCCTTCCGAGCAGTACTTC.

There are a few counts of this clonotype. The chain carries TRBV29-1 and TRBJ2-7; the D call may be TRBD1 or TRBD2 (6 bases each). CDR3 length equals 16 residues. V lost 3 bases and J 2 bases, leaving 20 bases between the germline ends. Germline V gene lookup returns CDR1 SQVTM and CDR2 ANQGSEA. For the CDR3, the DNA is TGCAGCGTTGACGGGGGCGCTACGGGATTGACCTACGAGCAGTACTTC. Amino acids: CSVDGGATGLTYEQYF.

The chain recombines TRBV20-1 with TRBJ1-2; no definite D call. The CDR3 consists of 14 residues. Germline V gene sequence: CDR1 DFQATT, CDR2 SNEGSKA (reference sequence). With 6 bases removed from V and 4 bases from J, the gap between germline ends came to 18 bases. CDR3 DNA sequence: TGCAGTGCCCCTCCGGCAGCGGGCAGCTATGGCTACACCTTC. Translating gives CSAPPAAGSYGYTF.

The V call is TRBV6-2 or TRBV6-3, the J call TRBJ2-7; 13 nucleotides line up with TRBD2. The germline V gene encodes CDR1 MNHEY and CDR2 SVGEGT. V was clipped by 4 bases and J by 2 bases; unmatched bases: 11. CDR3 length equals 18 residues. CDR3 loop: CASSFLLAGGNFAYEQYF. Here the CDR3 DNA reads TGTGCCAGCAGTTTCCTACTAGCGGGGGGGAATTTCGCCTACGAGCAGTACTTC.

The sample holds a few counts of this clonotype. The V call is TRBV29-1, the J call TRBJ2-7, with 10 positions matching TRBD2. Per the germline V gene, CDR1 is SQVTM and CDR2 is ANQGSEA. This CDR3 spans 15 amino acids. V lost 1 base and J lost 3; bases outside the gene matches: 6. The chain's CDR3 is CSVEGTSGGVYEQYF. The CDR3 nucleotides read TGCAGCGTTGAAGGGACTAGCGGTGGAGTCTACGAGCAGTACTTC.

J is TRBJ1-5 and V is TRBV10-3; a possible D gene is TRBD1 (5 bases). Per germline, CDR1 ENHRY and CDR2 SYGVKD. V was shortened by 4 bases and J by 4 bases, with 11 bases between the two germline ends. This CDR3 is built from 14 residues. CDR3 region: CAISVQGGNQPQHF. CDR3 in DNA: TGTGCCATCAGTGTCCAGGGAGGTAATCAGCCCCAGCATTTT.

Only a few counts were recorded for this clonotype. Likely a read error: the CDR3 ends without its conserved phenylalanine or tryptophan. V is TRBV28 and J is TRBJ1-2, with D tentatively TRBD1 (6 bases). CDR1 and CDR2 from the germline V gene are MDHEN and SYDVKM. V shed 4 bases and J shed 5 bases, with 11 bases lying between them. The CDR3 runs 13 residues. The CDR3 sequence: CASSSTGKYGYTS. Written as DNA, the CDR3 is TGTGCCAGCAGTTCGACAGGCAAGTATGGCTACACCTCC.

The V call is TRBV7-2, the J call TRBJ2-7; 9 bases are a match to TRBD1. CDR1 is SGHTA and CDR2 is FQGNSA in the germline V gene. V lost 10 bases to trimming and J lost 4 bases; unmatched junction nucleotides: 11. The CDR3 extends over 14 amino acids. The CDR3 here is CATEGRTGAYEQYF. The DNA for the CDR3 is TGTGCCACAGAAGGCCGGACAGGGGCGTACGAGCAGTACTTC.

This clonotype occurred once. The chain employs TRBV9 and TRBJ1-6; 7 nucleotides line up with TRBD1. The J segment lost 7 bases and the V segment lost 6 bases, leaving 7 bases of the junction unmatched. Germline assignment: CDR1 SGDLS and CDR2 YYNGEE. CDR3 length equals 14 residues. In nucleotides, the CDR3 is TGTGCCAGCAACCCCGGACAGGTGAATTCACCCCTCCACTTT. As protein: CASNPGQVNSPLHF.

This clonotype was detected many times. The chain uses TRBV10-2 and TRBJ1-6, with 11 bases lining up with TRBD1. The CDR3 is made up of 14 amino acids. The germline V gene has CDR1 WSHSY and CDR2 SAAADI. V shed 7 bases and J 9 bases; nucleotides not matched to a gene: 5. CDR3 DNA: TGCGCCAGCAACCTGGGACAGGGGGGTTCACCCCTCCACTTT. Amino acid sequence: CASNLGQGGSPLHF.

The chain combines TRBV2 with TRBJ2-2; 8 bases are shared with TRBD2. Per germline, CDR1 SNHLY and CDR2 FYNNEI. The CDR3 consists of 15 residues. V was pared by 8 bases and J by 1 base, with 6 bases of the junction left unmatched. The CDR3 region has the DNA TGTGCCAGCCATCCGGGGGGGATGAACACCGGGGAGCTGTTTTTT. This sequence encodes CASHPGGMNTGELFF.

CDR3 sequence (DNA): TGCAGTGCTAGAAAACCGACTAGCTATGGCTACACCTTC. This codes for CSARKPTSYGYTF. The chain has TRBV20-1 and TRBJ1-2; D is unresolved. The CDR3 totals 13 residues. V lost 2 bases to trimming and J lost 4 bases, with 11 bases between them. From germline, CDR1 is DFQATT and CDR2 SNEGSKA (reference sequence).

This sequence joins TRBV10-1 and TRBJ1-5, with TRBD1 matching 8 bases. This CDR3 is 14 amino acids long. V was pared by 6 bases and J by 3 bases, with 4 bases of the junction left unmatched. Germline loops: CDR1 WNHNN, CDR2 SYGVQD (reference sequence). The CDR3, as DNA: TGCGCCAGCAGCCCAGGGGGCTTCAATCAGCCCCAGCATTTT. Translating gives CASSPGGFNQPQHF.

This clonotype was observed at least ten times. CDR3 nucleotides: TGTGCCAGCAGCGTCGGGGTTAGCAATCAGCCCCAGCATTTT. Amino acids: CASSVGVSNQPQHF. This chain links TRBV9 with TRBJ1-5, with D hard to call. The CDR3 sequence is 14 residues long. Germline V gene data show CDR1 as SGDLS and CDR2 as YYNGEE. Trimming cost V 2 bases and J 0 bases, with 6 bases left between them. Full variable domain (remainder filled in from reference TRBV9 and TRBJ1-5): DSGVTQTPKHLITATGQRVTLRCSPRSGDLSVYWYQQSLDQGLQFLIQYYNGEERAKGNILERFSAQQFPDLHSELNLSSLELGDSALYFCASSVGVSNQPQHFGDGTRLSIL.

This clonotype has at least ten counts. The V gene is TRBV5-1, the J gene TRBJ2-1; 9 bases align to TRBD1. CDR3 size: 15 residues. Trimming cost V 4 bases and J 9 bases; bases outside gene matches: 11. In germline, CDR1 is SGHRS, CDR2 YFSETQ. This CDR3 reads CASSPRDRGSSEQFF. In DNA form, the CDR3 reads TGCGCCAGCAGCCCCCGCGACAGGGGGTCTAGTGAGCAGTTCTTC.

This clonotype was recorded many times. The V call is TRBV6-1, the J call TRBJ1-2, with 11 bases fitting TRBD1. The junction had 12 bases not matched to a gene; V was cut back by 7 bases and J by 2 bases. CDR1 MNHNS and CDR2 SASEGT come from the germline V gene. The CDR3 loop spans 17 amino acids. CDR3 in amino acids: CASTPRRGQGGNYGYTF. CDR3 in DNA: TGTGCCAGCACTCCGCGCCGGGGACAGGGGGGCAACTATGGCTACACCTTC.

The gene calls are TRBV20-1 and TRBJ1-1; D not certain. In germline, CDR1 is DFQATT, CDR2 SNEGSKA (reference sequence). CDR3 length equals 11 residues. With 4 bases removed from V and 6 bases from J, the gap between germline ends came to 9 bases. The CDR3 here is CSATRWPEAFF. CDR3 DNA sequence: TGCAGTGCTACCAGGTGGCCTGAAGCTTTCTTT.

The chain's CDR3 is CRDRAGEQYF. The CDR3 coding sequence is TGCAGGGACAGGGCGGGGGAGCAGTACTTC. The chain couples TRBV29-1 to TRBJ2-7; 8 bases are shared with TRBD1. Germline loops: CDR1 SQVTM, CDR2 ANQGSEA. This CDR3 spans 10 amino acids.

This clonotype was seen ten or more times. The chain is built from TRBV28 and TRBJ2-7; 9 nucleotides agree with TRBD1. Per the germline V gene, CDR1 is MDHEN and CDR2 is SYDVKM. The CDR3 covers 13 residues. V trimming: 7 bases; J trimming: 4 bases; junction bases outside the gene matches: 5. The CDR3 DNA reads as TGTGCCAGCACCTCACAGGGGGCTTACGAGCAGTACTTC. Protein sequence: CASTSQGAYEQYF. Based on the CDR3 plus reference TRBV28 and TRBJ2-7, the full variable domain is DVKVTQSSRYLVKRTGEKVFLECVQDMDHENMFWYRQDPGLGLRLIYFSYDVKMKEKGDIPEGYSVSREKKERFSLILESASTNQTSMYLCASTSQGAYEQYFGPGTRLTVT.

The chain is built from TRBV11-1 and TRBJ1-1; a possible D gene is TRBD1 (5 bases). The germline V gene encodes CDR1 SGHAT and CDR2 FQDESV (reference sequence). The CDR3 has 14 residues. V lost 2 bases, J lost 4 bases, and 11 bases lay in between. The CDR3 reads CASSLYAGFTEAFF. The CDR3 DNA sequence: TGTGCCAGCAGCTTATATGCAGGGTTCACTGAAGCTTTCTTT.